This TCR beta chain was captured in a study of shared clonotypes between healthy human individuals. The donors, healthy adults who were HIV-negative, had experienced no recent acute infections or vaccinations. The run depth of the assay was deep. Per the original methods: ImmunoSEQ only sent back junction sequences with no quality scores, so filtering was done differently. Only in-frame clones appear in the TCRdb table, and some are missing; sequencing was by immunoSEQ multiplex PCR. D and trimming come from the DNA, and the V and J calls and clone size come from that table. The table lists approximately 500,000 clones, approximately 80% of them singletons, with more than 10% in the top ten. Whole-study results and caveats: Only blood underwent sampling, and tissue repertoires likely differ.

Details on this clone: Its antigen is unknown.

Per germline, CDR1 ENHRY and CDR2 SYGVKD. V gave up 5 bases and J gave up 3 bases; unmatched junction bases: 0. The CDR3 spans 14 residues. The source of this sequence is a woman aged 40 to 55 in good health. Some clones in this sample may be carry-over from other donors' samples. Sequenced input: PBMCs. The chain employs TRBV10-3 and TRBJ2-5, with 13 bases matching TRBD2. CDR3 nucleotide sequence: TGTGCCATCAGTACTAGCGGGGGGGAAGAGACCCAGTACTTC. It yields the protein CAISTSGGEETQYF.